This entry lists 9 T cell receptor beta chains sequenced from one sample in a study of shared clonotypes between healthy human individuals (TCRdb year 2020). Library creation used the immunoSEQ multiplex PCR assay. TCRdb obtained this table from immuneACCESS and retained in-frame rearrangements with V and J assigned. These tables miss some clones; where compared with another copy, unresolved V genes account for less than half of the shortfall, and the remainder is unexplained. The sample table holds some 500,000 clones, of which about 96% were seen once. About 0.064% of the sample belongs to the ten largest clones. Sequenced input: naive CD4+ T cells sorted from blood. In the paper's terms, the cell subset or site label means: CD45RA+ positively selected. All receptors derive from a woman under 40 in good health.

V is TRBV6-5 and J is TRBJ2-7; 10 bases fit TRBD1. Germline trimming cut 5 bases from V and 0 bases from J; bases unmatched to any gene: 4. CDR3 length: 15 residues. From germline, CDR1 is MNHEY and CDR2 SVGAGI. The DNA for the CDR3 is TGTGCCAGCAGTCCCGACAGGGGGCACTCCTACGAGCAGTACTTC. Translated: CASSPDRGHSYEQYF.

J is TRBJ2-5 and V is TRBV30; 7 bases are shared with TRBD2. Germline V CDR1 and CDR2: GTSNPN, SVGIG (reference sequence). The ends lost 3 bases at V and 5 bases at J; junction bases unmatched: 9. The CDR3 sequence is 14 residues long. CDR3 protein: CAWRVSGRSETQYF. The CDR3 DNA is TGTGCCTGGAGAGTTAGCGGGCGCTCGGAGACCCAGTACTTC.

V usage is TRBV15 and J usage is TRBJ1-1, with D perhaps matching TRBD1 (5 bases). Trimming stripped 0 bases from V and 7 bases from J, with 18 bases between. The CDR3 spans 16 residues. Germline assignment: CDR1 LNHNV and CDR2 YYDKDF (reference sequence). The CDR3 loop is CATSRDHGRAFGEAFF. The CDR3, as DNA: TGTGCCACCAGCAGAGATCACGGCAGGGCGTTTGGTGAAGCTTTCTTT.

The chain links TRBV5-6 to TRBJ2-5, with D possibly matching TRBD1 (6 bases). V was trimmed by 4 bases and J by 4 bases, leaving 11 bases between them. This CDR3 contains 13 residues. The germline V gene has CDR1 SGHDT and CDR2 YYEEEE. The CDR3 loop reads CASSPQGGETQYF. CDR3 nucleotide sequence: TGTGCCAGCAGCCCACAGGGTGGAGAGACCCAGTACTTC.

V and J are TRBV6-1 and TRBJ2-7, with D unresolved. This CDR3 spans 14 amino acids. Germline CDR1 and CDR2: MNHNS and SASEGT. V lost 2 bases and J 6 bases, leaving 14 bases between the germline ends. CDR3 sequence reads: CASSESLIAGEQYF. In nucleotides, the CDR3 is TGTGCCAGCAGTGAATCCCTCATTGCCGGCGAGCAGTACTTC.

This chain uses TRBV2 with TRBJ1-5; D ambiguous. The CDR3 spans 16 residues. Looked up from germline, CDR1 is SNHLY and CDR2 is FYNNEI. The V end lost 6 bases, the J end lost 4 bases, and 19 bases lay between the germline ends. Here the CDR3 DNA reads TGTGCCAGCAGAAGAACGGGGTCCACTGGTAATCAGCCCCAGCATTTT. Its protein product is CASRRTGSTGNQPQHF. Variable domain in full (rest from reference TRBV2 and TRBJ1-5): EPEVTQTPSHQVTQMGQEVILRCVPISNHLYFYWYRQILGQKVEFLVSFYNNEISEKSEIFDDQFSVERPDGSNFTLKIRSTKLEDSAMYFCASRRTGSTGNQPQHFGDGTRLSIL.

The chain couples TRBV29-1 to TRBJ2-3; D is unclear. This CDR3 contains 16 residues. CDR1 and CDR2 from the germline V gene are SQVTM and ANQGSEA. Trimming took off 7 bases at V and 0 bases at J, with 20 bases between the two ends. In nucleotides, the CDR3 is TGCAGCGCCAGAGGTTCGACACTGGCGAGCACAGATACGCAGTATTTT. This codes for CSARGSTLASTDTQYF.

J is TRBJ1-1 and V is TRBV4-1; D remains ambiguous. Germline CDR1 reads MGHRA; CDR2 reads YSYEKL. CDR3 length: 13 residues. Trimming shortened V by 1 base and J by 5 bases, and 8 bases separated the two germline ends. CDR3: CASSQVLLTEAFF. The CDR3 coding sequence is TGCGCCAGCAGCCAAGTCCTTCTTACTGAAGCTTTCTTT.

The CDR3 DNA follows: TGTGCCAGTAGTATCACAGGGTCAACCATGCCCCAGCATTTT. This gives the protein CASSITGSTMPQHF. V and J are TRBV19 and TRBJ1-5; perhaps TRBD1 as D (6 bases). Trimming stripped 3 bases from V and 9 bases from J, with 15 bases between. The CDR3 contains 14 residues. Germline CDR1 reads LNHDA; CDR2 reads SQIVND (reference sequence).